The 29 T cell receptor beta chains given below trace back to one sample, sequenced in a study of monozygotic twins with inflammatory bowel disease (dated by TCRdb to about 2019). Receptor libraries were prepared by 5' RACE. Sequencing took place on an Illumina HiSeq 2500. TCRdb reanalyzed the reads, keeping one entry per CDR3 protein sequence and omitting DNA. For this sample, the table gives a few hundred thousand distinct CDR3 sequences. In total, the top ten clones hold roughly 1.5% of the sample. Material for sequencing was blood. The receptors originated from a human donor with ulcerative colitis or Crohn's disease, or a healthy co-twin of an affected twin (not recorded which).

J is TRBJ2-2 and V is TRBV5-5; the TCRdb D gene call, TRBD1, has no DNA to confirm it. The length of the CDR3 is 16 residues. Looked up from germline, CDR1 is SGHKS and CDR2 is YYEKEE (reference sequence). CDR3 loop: CASSPRPGVNTGELFF.

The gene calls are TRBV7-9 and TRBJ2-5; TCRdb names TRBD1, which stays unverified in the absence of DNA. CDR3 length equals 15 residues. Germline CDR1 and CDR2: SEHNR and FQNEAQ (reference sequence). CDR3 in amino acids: CASSSKQRLRETQYF.

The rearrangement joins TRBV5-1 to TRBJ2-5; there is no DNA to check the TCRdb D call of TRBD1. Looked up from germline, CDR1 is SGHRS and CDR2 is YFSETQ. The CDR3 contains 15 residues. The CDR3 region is CASRLLGDSQETQYF.

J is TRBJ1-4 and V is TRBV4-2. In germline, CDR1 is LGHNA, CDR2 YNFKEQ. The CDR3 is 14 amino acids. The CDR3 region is CASSPAGTNEKLFF.

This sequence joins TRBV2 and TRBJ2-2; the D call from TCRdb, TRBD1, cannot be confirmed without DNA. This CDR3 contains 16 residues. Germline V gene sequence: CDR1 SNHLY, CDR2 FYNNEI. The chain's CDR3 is CASKRSTGGNTGELFF. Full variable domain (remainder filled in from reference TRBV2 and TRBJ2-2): EPEVTQTPSHQVTQMGQEVILRCVPISNHLYFYWYRQILGQKVEFLVSFYNNEISEKSEIFDDQFSVERPDGSNFTLKIRSTKLEDSAMYFCASKRSTGGNTGELFFGEGSRLTVL.

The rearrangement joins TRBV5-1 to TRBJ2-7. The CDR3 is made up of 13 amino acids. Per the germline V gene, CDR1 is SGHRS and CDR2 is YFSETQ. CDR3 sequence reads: CASSPLIDSGQYF.

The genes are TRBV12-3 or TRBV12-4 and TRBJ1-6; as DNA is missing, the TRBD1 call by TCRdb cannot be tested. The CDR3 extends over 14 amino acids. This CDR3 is CASSPDTYNSPLHF.

CDR3 protein: CASSLLRGTNTGELFF. This chain links TRBV5-1 with TRBJ2-2; TCRdb names TRBD2, which stays unverified in the absence of DNA. The germline V gene encodes CDR1 SGHRS and CDR2 YFSETQ. This CDR3 is 16 amino acids long.

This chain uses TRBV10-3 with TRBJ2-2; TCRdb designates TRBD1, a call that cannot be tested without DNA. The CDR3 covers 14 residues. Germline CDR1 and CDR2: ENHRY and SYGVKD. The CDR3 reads CAISTGAGTGELFF.

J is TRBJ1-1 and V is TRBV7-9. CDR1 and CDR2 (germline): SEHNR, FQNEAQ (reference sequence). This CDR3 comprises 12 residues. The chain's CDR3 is CASSLGLFEAFF. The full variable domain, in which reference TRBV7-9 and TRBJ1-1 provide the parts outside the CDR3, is DTGVSQNPRHKITKRGQNVTFRCDPISEHNRLYWYRQTLGQGPEFLTYFQNEAQLEKSRLLSDRFSAERPKGSFSTLEIQRTEQGDSAMYLCASSLGLFEAFFGQGTRLTVV.

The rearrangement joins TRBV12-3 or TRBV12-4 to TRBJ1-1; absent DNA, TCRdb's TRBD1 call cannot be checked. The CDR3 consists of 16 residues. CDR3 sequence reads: CASSPPRTGGRTEAFF.

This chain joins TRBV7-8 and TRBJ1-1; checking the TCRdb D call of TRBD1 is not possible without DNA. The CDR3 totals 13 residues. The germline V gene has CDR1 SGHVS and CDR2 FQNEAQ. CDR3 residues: CASSSTGITEAFF. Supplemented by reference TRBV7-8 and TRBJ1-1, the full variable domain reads GAGVSQSPRYKVAKRGQDVALRCDPISGHVSLFWYQQALGQGPEFLTYFQNEAQLDKSGLPSDRFFAERPEGSVSTLKIQRTQQEDSAVYLCASSSTGITEAFFGQGTRLTVV.

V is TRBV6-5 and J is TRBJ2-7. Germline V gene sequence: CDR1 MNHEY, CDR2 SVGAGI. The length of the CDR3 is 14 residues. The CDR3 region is CASSYNRRSYEQYF.

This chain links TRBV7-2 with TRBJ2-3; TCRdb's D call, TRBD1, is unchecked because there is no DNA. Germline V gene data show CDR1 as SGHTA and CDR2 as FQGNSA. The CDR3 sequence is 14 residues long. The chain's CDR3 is CASSLAGGFDTQYF.

The chain's CDR3 is CASAPRDRGNEQYF. The genes are TRBV14 and TRBJ2-7; TCRdb's D call, TRBD1, is unchecked because there is no DNA. This CDR3 spans 14 amino acids. In germline, CDR1 is SGHDN, CDR2 FVKESK.

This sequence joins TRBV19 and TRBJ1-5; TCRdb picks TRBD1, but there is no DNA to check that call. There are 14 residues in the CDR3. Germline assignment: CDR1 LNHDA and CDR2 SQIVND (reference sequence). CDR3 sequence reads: CATSSGTVNQPQHF.

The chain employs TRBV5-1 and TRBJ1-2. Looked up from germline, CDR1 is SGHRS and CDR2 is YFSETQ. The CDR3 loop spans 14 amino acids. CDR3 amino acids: CASSLDKPYYGYTF.

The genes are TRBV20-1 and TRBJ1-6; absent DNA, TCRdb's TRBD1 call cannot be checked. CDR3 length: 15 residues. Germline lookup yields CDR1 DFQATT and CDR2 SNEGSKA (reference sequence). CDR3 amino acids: CSASKGFGYLSPLHF.

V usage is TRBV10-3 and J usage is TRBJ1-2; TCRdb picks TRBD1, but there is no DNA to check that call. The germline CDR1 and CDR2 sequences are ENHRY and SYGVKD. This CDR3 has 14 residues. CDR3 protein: CAISESGQGYGYTF.

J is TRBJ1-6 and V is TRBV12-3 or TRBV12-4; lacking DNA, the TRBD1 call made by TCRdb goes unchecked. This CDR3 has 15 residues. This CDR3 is CASSLDRGKNSPLHF.

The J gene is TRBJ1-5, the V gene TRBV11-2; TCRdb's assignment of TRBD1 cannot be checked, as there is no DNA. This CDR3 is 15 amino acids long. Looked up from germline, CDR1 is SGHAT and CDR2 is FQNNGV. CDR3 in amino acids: CASSLTDNSYRPQHF. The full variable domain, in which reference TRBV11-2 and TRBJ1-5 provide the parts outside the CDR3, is EAGVAQSPRYKIIEKRQSVAFWCNPISGHATLYWYQQILGQGPKLLIQFQNNGVVDDSQLPKDRFSAERLKGVDSTLKIQPAKLEDSAVYLCASSLTDNSYRPQHFGDGTRLSIL.

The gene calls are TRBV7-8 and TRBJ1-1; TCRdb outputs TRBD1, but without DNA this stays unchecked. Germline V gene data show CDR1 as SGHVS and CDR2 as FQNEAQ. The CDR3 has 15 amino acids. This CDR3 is CASSLASGVGTEAFF.

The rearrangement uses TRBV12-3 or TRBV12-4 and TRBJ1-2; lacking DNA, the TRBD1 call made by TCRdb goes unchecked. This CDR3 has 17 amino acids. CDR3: CASSRLGSRQGIEGYTF.

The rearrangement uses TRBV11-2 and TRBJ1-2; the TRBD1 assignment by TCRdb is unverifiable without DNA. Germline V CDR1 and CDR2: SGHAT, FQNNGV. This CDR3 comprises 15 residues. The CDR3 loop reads CASSRNPGQGNGYTF.

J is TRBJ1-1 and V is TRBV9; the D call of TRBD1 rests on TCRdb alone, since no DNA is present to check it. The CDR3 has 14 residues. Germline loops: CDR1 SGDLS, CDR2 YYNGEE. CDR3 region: CASSTHDGGTEAFF.

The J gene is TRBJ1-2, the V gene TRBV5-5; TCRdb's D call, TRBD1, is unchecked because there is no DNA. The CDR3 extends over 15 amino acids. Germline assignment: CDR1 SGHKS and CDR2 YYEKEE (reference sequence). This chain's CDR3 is CASSSQNRGPHGYTF.

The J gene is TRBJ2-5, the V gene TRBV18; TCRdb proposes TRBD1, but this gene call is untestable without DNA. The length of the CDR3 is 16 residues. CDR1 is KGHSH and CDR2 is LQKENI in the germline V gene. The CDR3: CASSPRSGKVRETQYF.

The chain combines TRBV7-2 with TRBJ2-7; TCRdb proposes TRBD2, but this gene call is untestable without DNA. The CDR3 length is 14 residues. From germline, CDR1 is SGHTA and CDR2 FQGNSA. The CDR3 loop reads CASSPPGGPYEQYF.

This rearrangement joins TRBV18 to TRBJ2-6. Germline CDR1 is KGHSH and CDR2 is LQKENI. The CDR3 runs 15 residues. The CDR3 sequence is CASTKGYSGANVLTF.